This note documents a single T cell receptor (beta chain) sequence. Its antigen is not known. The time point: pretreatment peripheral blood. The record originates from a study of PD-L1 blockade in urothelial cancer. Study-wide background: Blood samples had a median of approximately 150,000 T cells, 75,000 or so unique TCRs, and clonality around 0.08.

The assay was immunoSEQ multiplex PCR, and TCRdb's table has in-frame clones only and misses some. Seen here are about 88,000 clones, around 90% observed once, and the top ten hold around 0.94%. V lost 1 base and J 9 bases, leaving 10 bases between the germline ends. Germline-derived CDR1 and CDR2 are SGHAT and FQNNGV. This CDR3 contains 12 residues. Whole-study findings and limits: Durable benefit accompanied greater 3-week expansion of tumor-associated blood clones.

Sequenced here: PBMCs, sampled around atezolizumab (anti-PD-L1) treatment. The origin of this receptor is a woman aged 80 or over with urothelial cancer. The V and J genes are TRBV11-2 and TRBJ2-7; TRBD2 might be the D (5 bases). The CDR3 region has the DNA TGTGCCAGCAGCTTAGTTACCAGCGGGCAGTACTTC. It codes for CASSLVTSGQYF.